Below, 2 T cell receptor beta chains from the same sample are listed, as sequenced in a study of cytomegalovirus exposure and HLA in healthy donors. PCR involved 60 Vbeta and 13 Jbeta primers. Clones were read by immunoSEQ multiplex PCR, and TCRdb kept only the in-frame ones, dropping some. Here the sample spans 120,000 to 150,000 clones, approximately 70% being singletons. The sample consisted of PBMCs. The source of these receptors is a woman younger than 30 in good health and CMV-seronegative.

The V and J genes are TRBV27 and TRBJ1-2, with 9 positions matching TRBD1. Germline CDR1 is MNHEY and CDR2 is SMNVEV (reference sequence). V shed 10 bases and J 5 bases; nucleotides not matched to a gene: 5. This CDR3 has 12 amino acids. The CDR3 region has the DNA TGTGCCACCTCGACAGGGGGGTATGGCTACACCTTC. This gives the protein CATSTGGYGYTF.

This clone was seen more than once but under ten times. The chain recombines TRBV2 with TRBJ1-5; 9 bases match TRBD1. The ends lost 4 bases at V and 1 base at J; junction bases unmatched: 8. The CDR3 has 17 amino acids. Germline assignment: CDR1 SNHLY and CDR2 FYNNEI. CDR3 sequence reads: CASSVQQGAQSNQPQHF. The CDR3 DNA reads TGTGCCAGCAGTGTCCAACAGGGGGCGCAAAGCAATCAGCCCCAGCATTTT.